This T cell receptor beta chain was retrieved from a study of memory CD4+ T cells and cytomegalovirus serostatus. Trimming cost V 0 bases and J 0 bases; bases outside gene matches: 3. Germline CDR1 reads SGHRS; CDR2 reads YFSETQ. The CDR3 has 17 amino acids. Study-level results: About 40% of the roughly 160 known CMV-associated TCRbeta sequences appeared in CD4+ memory.

Only in-frame clones appear in the TCRdb table, and some are missing; sequencing was by immunoSEQ multiplex PCR. The table includes about 39,000 clones, about three quarters detected once. About this clone itself: Its antigen is unidentified.

Single viable CD3+CD4+CD8-CD45RO+ cells were sorted as the memory CD4+ T cells. CMV serostatus came from serum IgG against pp150, pp28, p38, p52. Total CD4+ T cells were enriched by CD4 positive selection. Sequencing was carried out using memory CD4+ T cells from blood. The rearrangement links TRBV5-1 to TRBJ1-5; 10 bases map to TRBD1. This clonotype was sampled from an adult in good health and CMV-seronegative. In DNA form, the CDR3 reads TGCGCCAGCAGCTTGGACGGGACAGGGGATAGCAATCAGCCCCAGCATTTT. Translated: CASSLDGTGDSNQPQHF. The full variable domain, its missing parts supplied by reference TRBV5-1 and TRBJ1-5, is KAGVTQTPRYLIKTRGQQVTLSCSPISGHRSVSWYQQTPGQGLQFLFEYFSETQRNKGNFPGRFSGRQFSNSRSEMNVSTLELGDSALYLCASSLDGTGDSNQPQHFGDGTRLSIL.